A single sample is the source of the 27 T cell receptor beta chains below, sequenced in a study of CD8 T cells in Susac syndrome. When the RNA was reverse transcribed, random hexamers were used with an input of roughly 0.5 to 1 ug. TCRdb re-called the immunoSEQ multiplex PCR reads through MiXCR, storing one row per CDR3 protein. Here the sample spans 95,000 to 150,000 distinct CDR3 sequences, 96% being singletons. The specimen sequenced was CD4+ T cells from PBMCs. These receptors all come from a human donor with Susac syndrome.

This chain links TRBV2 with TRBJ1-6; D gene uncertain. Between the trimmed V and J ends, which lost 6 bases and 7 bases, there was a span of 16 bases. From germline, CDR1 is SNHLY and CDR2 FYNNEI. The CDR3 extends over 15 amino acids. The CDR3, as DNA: TGTGCCAGCAGCCCCGAGGCGGGGTACAATTCACCCCTCCACTTT. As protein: CASSPEAGYNSPLHF.

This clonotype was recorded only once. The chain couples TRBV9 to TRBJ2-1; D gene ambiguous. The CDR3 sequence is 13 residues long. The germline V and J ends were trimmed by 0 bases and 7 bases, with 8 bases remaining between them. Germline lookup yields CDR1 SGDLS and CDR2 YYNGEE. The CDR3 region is CASSVGPLNEQFF. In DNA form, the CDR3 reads TGTGCCAGCAGCGTAGGCCCGTTAAATGAGCAGTTCTTC.

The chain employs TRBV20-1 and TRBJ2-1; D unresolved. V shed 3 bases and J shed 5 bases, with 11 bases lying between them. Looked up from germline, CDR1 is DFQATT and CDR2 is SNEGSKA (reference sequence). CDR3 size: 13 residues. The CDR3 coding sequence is TGCAGTGCTAGCGGCAGGTCCGACAATGAGCAGTTCTTC. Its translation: CSASGRSDNEQFF.

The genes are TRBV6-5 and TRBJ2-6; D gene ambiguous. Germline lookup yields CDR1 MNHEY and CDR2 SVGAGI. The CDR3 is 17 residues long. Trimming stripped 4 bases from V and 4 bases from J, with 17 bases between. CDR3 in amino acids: CASSFKLSSVGANVLTF. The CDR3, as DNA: TGTGCCAGCAGTTTCAAACTGTCGTCTGTAGGGGCCAACGTCCTGACTTTC.

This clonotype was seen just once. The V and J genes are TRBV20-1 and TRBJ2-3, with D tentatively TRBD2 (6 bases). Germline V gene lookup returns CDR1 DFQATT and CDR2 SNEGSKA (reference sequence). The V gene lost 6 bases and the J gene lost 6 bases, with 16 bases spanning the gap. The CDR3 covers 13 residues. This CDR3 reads CSAYSGGSDTQYF. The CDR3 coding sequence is TGCAGTGCGTATAGCGGCGGTTCGGATACGCAGTATTTT.

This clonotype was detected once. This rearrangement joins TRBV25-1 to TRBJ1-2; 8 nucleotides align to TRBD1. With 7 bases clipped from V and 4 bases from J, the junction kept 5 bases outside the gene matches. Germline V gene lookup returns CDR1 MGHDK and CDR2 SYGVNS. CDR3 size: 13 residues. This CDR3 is CASNSGQAYGYTF. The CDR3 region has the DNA TGTGCCAGCAATTCGGGACAGGCCTATGGCTACACCTTC.

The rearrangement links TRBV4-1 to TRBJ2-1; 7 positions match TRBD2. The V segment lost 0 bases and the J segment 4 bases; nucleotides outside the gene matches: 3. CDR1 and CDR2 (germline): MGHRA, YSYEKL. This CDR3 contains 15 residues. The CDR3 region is CASSQDTGGYNEQFF. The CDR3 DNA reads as TGCGCCAGCAGCCAAGATACGGGAGGATACAATGAGCAGTTCTTC.

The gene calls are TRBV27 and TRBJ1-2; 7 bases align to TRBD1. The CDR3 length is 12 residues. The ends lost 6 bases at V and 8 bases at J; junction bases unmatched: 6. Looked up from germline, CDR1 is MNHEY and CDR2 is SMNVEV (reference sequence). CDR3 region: CASSGTAGGYTF. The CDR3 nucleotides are TGTGCCAGCAGCGGGACAGCGGGAGGCTACACCTTC.

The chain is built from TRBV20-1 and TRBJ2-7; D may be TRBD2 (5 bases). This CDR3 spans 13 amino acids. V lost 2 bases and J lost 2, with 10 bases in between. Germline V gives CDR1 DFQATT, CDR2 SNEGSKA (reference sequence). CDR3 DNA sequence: TGCAGTGCTAGATACGGGAAAGCCTACGAGCAGTACTTC. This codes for CSARYGKAYEQYF.

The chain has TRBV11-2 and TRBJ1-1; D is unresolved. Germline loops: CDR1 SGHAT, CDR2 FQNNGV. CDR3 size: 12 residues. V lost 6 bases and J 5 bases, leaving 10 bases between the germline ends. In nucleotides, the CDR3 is TGTGCCAGCAGTTGGGGTGGGACTGAAGCTTTCTTT. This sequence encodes CASSWGGTEAFF. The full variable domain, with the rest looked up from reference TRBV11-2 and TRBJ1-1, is EAGVAQSPRYKIIEKRQSVAFWCNPISGHATLYWYQQILGQGPKLLIQFQNNGVVDDSQLPKDRFSAERLKGVDSTLKIQPAKLEDSAVYLCASSWGGTEAFFGQGTRLTVV.

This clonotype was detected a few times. The CDR3 DNA reads as TGTGCCAGCAGCTTAGGGGGCGACACTGAAGCTTTCTTT. Amino acid sequence: CASSLGGDTEAFF. The rearrangement links TRBV7-2 to TRBJ1-1; perhaps TRBD1 as D (5 bases). Per the germline V gene, CDR1 is SGHTA and CDR2 is FQGNSA. With 1 base removed from V and 3 bases from J, the gap between germline ends came to 6 bases. The CDR3 totals 13 residues.

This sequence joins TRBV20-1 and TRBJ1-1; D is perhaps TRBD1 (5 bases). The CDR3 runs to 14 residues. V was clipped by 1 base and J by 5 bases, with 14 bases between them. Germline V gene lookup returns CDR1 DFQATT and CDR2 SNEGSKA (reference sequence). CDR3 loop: CSARVYGALTEAFF. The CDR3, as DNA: TGCAGTGCTAGAGTCTACGGGGCCTTAACTGAAGCTTTCTTT.

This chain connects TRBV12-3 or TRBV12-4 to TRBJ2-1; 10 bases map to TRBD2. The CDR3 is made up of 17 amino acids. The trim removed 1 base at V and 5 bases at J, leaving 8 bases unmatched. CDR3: CASSLGALAGVNNEQFF. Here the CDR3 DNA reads TGTGCCAGCAGTTTAGGCGCCCTAGCGGGAGTGAACAATGAGCAGTTCTTC.

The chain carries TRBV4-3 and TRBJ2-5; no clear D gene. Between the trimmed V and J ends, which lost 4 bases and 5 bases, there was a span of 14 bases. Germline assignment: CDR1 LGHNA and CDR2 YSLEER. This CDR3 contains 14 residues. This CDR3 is CASSLTPGSETQYF. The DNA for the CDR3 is TGCGCCAGCAGCCTGACGCCGGGTAGCGAGACCCAGTACTTC.

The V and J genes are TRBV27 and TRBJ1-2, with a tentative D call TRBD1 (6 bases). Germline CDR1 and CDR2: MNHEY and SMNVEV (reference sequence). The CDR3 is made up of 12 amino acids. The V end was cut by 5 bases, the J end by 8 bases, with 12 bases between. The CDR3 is CASSLDRRGYTF. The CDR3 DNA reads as TGTGCCAGCAGTCTAGACAGGCGGGGCTACACCTTC.

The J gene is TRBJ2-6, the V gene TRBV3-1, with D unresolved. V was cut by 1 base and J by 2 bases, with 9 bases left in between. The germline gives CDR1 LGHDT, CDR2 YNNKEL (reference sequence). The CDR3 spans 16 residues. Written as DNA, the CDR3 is TGTGCCAGCAGCCAAGCAATGGACCCTGGGGCCAACGTCCTGACTTTC. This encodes CASSQAMDPGANVLTF.

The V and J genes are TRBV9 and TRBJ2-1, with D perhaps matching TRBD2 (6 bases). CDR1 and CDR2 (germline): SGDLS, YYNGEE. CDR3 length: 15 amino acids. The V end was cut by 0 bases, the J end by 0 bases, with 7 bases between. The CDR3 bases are TGTGCCAGCAGCGTAGGGGGGGACTCCTACAATGAGCAGTTCTTC. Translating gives CASSVGGDSYNEQFF.

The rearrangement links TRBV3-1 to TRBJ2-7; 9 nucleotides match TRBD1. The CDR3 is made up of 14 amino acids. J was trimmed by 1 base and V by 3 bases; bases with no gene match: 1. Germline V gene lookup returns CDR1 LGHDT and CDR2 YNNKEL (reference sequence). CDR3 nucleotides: TGTGCCAGCAGCCACGGGACAGGGTCCTACGAGCAGTACTTC. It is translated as CASSHGTGSYEQYF.

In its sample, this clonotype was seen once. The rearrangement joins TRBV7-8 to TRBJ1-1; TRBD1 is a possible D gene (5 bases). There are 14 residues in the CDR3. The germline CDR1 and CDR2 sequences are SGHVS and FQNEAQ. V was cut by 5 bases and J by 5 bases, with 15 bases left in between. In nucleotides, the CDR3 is TGTGCCAGCAGCCTAGGAGGGGTGAGGACTGAAGCTTTCTTT. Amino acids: CASSLGGVRTEAFF.

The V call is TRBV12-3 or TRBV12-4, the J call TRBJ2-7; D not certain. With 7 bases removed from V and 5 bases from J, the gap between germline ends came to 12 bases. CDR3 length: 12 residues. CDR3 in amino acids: CASTDPGNEQYF. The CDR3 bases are TGTGCCAGCACCGACCCCGGAAACGAGCAGTACTTC.

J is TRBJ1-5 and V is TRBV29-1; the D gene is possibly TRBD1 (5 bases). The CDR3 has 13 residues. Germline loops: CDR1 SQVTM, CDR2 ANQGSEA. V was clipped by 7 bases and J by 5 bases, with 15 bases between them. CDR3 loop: CSAREGQDQPQHF. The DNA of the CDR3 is TGCAGCGCCCGGGAGGGGCAAGATCAGCCCCAGCATTTT.

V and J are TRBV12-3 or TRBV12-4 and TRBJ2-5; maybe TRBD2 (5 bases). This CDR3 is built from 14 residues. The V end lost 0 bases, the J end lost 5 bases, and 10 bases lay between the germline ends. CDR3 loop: CASSLASGYETQYF. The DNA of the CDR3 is TGTGCCAGCAGTTTAGCGTCGGGGTACGAGACCCAGTACTTC.

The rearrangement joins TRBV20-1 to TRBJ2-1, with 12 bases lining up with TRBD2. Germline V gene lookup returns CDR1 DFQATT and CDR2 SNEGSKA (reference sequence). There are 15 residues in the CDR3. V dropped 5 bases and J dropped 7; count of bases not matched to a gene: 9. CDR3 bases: TGCAGTGCTTATCCCGGGACTAGCGGGCGGAATGAGCAGTTCTTC. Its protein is CSAYPGTSGRNEQFF.

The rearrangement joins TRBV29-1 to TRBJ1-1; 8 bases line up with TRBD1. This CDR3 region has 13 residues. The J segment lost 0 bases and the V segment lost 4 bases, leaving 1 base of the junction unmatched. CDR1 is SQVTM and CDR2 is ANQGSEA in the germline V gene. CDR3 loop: CSVATGVNTEAFF. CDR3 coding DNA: TGCAGCGTTGCGACAGGGGTGAACACTGAAGCTTTCTTT.

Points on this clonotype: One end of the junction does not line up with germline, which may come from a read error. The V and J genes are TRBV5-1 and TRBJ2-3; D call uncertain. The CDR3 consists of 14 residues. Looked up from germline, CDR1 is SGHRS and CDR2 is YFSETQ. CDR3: CASRLGRRGDTQYF. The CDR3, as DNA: TGCGCCAGCAGGTTGGGCCGACGAGGAGATACGCAGTATTTT.

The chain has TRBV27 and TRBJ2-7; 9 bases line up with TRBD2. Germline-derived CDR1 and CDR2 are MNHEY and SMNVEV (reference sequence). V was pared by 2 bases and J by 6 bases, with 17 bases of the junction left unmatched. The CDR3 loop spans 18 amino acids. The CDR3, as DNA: TGTGCCAGCAGTTTAAGTAGCGGGAGTAGCATTAGCGGGCGCGAGCAGTACTTC. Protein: CASSLSSGSSISGREQYF.

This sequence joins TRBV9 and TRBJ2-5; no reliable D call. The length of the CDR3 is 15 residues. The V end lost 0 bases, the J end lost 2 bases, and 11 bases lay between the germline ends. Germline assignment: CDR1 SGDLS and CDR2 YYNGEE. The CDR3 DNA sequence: TGTGCCAGCAGCGTAGCGGTCGGGCAGCAAGAGACCCAGTACTTC. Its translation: CASSVAVGQQETQYF.